Below are 18 T cell receptor beta chains sequenced from a single sample in a study of identical twins. One entry per CDR3 protein, called by TCRdb with MiXCR from the 5' RACE reads. This repertoire shows more than 650,000 distinct CDR3 sequences, 5.5% to 7.5% found once; its top ten account for 1.5% to 2%. The specimen was naive T cells sorted from blood. These TCRs come from a man younger than 35 in good health.

This clonotype was seen repeatedly, ten times or more. The chain recombines TRBV2 with TRBJ2-1; TRBD2 matches at 8 bases. J gave up 6 bases and V 6 bases, and 7 bases lay outside the gene matches. The CDR3 is made up of 14 amino acids. Germline CDR1 reads SNHLY; CDR2 reads FYNNEI. The DNA of the CDR3 is TGTGCCAGCAGAGGGCTAGCGGGTATCAATGAGCAGTTCTTC. It yields the protein CASRGLAGINEQFF.

This clonotype was observed at least ten times. The chain is built from TRBV20-1 and TRBJ2-3, with 7 bases aligning to TRBD2. V lost 6 bases and J lost 3; bases outside the gene matches: 15. Germline loops: CDR1 DFQATT, CDR2 SNEGSKA (reference sequence). There are 16 residues in the CDR3. CDR3 nucleotide sequence: TGCAGTGCCGTTTCTAGCGGAGCAGCTTGGACAGATACGCAGTATTTT. The encoded protein is CSAVSSGAAWTDTQYF.

This clonotype was detected a few times. The V call is TRBV6-1, the J call TRBJ1-2; D not certain. Germline loops: CDR1 MNHNS, CDR2 SASEGT. The CDR3 consists of 14 residues. The V and J ends lost 3 bases and 4 bases respectively, with 12 bases between them. CDR3 sequence: CASSESLETYGYTF. CDR3 coding DNA: TGTGCCAGCAGTGAGTCACTGGAAACCTATGGCTACACCTTC.

This clonotype was detected ten times or more. The chain has TRBV20-1 and TRBJ1-1; D call uncertain. The CDR3 contains 14 residues. CDR1 is DFQATT, CDR2 SNEGSKA, per germline (reference sequence). Deletions cut 3 bases from V and 1 base from J, with 12 bases between. The CDR3 here is CSARQAAANTEAFF. Here the CDR3 DNA reads TGCAGTGCTAGGCAGGCGGCAGCGAACACTGAAGCTTTCTTT.

This clonotype was counted ten times or more. The V gene is TRBV24-1, the J gene TRBJ2-1, with 11 bases matching TRBD2. The CDR3 consists of 13 residues. The trim removed 9 bases at V and 4 bases at J, leaving 1 base unmatched. Germline CDR1 is KGHDR and CDR2 is SFDVKD. The CDR3 bases are TGTGCCACCGGACTAGCGGGTTACAATGAGCAGTTCTTC. Encoded protein: CATGLAGYNEQFF.

This clonotype was recorded at least ten times. The chain links TRBV10-3 to TRBJ2-5; 8 bases map to TRBD1. V lost 3 bases, J lost 9 bases, and 9 bases stayed unmatched. This CDR3 spans 14 amino acids. Germline V gene lookup returns CDR1 ENHRY and CDR2 SYGVKD. Here the CDR3 DNA reads TGTGCCATCAGTGATGGACAGGGCCACCGTGCCCAGTACTTC. Protein: CAISDGQGHRAQYF.

The sample holds many counts of this clonotype. The chain is built from TRBV4-3 and TRBJ2-2; 7 bases line up with TRBD1. J gave up 5 bases and V 2 bases, and 5 bases lay outside the gene matches. Germline CDR1 reads LGHNA; CDR2 reads YSLEER. The CDR3 spans 15 residues. The CDR3 DNA follows: TGCGCCAGCAGCCAAAACACACAGGGGACCGGGGAGCTGTTTTTT. Protein: CASSQNTQGTGELFF.

This clonotype was seen ten or more times. The chain employs TRBV11-3 and TRBJ2-1, with 9 bases fitting TRBD2. V shed 1 base, J shed 8 bases, and the junction held 12 bases outside the gene matches. Germline-derived CDR1 and CDR2 are SGHNT and YENEEA. This CDR3 region has 17 residues. The CDR3 region has the DNA TGTGCCAGCAGCTTAGGGGACTTCTTAGCGGGAGACGATGAGCAGTTCTTC. This gives the protein CASSLGDFLAGDDEQFF.

This clonotype has at least ten counts. The chain carries TRBV5-6 and TRBJ1-1; no firm D call. Trimming took 4 bases from V and 5 from J, leaving 15 bases between them. The germline gives CDR1 SGHDT, CDR2 YYEEEE. The CDR3 loop spans 14 amino acids. CDR3 residues: CASSPGRLRTEAFF. In DNA form, the CDR3 reads TGTGCCAGCAGCCCGGGCCGGCTAAGGACTGAAGCTTTCTTT. Drawing the rest from reference TRBV5-6 and TRBJ1-1, the complete variable domain is DAGVTQSPTHLIKTRGQQVTLRCSPKSGHDTVSWYQQALGQGPQFIFQYYEEEERQRGNFPDRFSGHQFPNYSSELNVNALLLGDSALYLCASSPGRLRTEAFFGQGTRLTVV.

On this clonotype itself: A much bigger clone sits one base away, suggesting this may be a read error. The conserved phenylalanine or tryptophan normally closing the CDR3 is absent here, so this likely arose from a read error. The chain uses TRBV20-1 and TRBJ2-2; unclear D gene. CDR3 size: 15 residues. Germline assignment: CDR1 DFQATT and CDR2 SNEGSKA (reference sequence). Trimming stripped 1 base from V and 4 bases from J, with 13 bases between. This CDR3 is CSARAAPLPTGELFV. The CDR3 DNA is TGCAGTGCTAGAGCTGCCCCGCTTCCCACCGGGGAGCTGTTTGTT.

A note on this clonotype: This sequence may be a read error, since a much larger clone differs from it by one base. The rearrangement joins TRBV7-9 to TRBJ2-5; 7 bases line up with TRBD2. The DNA end favors TRBJ2-1, so the J call may be wrong. The CDR3 loop spans 11 amino acids. CDR1 and CDR2 (germline): SEHNR, FQNEAQ (reference sequence). DNA for the CDR3: TGTGCCAGCAGCTCTGGACTAGGGCAGTTCTTC. It translates to CASSSGLGQFF.

A remark on this clonotype: A much larger clone lies one base from this, so it may be a read error. The chain uses TRBV20-1 and TRBJ2-2, with no clear D. This CDR3 is built from 13 residues. Germline V gives CDR1 DFQATT, CDR2 SNEGSKA (reference sequence). The chain's CDR3 is CNAARSNTGELFF. The CDR3 DNA is TGCAATGCAGCCCGGTCGAACACCGGGGAGCTGTTTTTT.

The chain has TRBV11-2 and TRBJ2-2; D is perhaps TRBD1 or TRBD2 (6 bases each). The CDR3 consists of 19 residues. Germline V lookup: CDR1 SGHAT, CDR2 FQNNGV. Trimming removed 1 base from V and 4 bases from J, with 22 bases in between. The CDR3 reads CASSLVSPIGGRITGELFF. The DNA of the CDR3 is TGTGCCAGCAGCTTAGTTAGCCCTATAGGGGGGCGCATCACCGGGGAGCTGTTTTTT.

As DNA, the CDR3 is TGTGCCAGCAGCCAAGCGAGAACTAGCGGGAGCTATGAGCAGTTCTTC. It encodes CASSQARTSGSYEQFF. V and J are TRBV3-1 and TRBJ2-1; TRBD2 matches at 11 bases. CDR3 length: 16 amino acids. CDR1 and CDR2 from the germline V gene are LGHDT and YNNKEL (reference sequence). J gave up 8 bases and V 1 base, and 7 bases lay outside the gene matches.

Ten or more counts support this clonotype. CDR3 sequence (DNA): TGTGCCAGCAGTTCCCTTCCCGGCGGGCCAAACACCATATATTTT. Protein: CASSSLPGGPNTIYF. This chain uses TRBV27 with TRBJ1-3; D is unclear. Germline assignment: CDR1 MNHEY and CDR2 SMNVEV (reference sequence). This CDR3 region has 15 residues. Trimming took off 4 bases at V and 6 bases at J, with 16 bases between the two ends.

The rearrangement uses TRBV20-1 and TRBJ2-3; D not resolved. The CDR3 consists of 12 residues. Germline-derived CDR1 and CDR2 are DFQATT and SNEGSKA (reference sequence). V was clipped by 5 bases and J by 0 bases, with 6 bases between them. In DNA, the CDR3 is TGCAGTGCTCTCCCCAGCACAGATACGCAGTATTTT. It encodes CSALPSTDTQYF.

The chain uses TRBV12-3 or TRBV12-4 and TRBJ2-3; TRBD2 matches at 9 bases. J lost 2 bases, V lost 4 bases, and 19 bases had no gene match. The CDR3 loop spans 20 amino acids. CDR3 in amino acids: CASSSVLGAAGGRTTDTQYF. The CDR3 DNA reads TGTGCCAGCAGTTCCGTGTTGGGGGCTGCGGGAGGGAGAACCACAGATACGCAGTATTTT.

This clonotype has at least ten counts. The V gene is TRBV6-1, the J gene TRBJ2-1; possible D gene TRBD1, 6 bases. This CDR3 has 13 residues. Trimming pared 5 bases from V and 4 bases from J, leaving 9 bases between. Germline V gene sequence: CDR1 MNHNS, CDR2 SASEGT. The CDR3 sequence: CASSQQGYNEQFF. The CDR3 region has the DNA TGTGCCAGCAGTCAACAGGGATACAATGAGCAGTTCTTC.